This T cell receptor (beta chain) emerged from a study of T cells after yellow fever vaccination. A single record per CDR3 protein comes from TCRdb applying MiXCR to the 5' RACE reads. The sample includes 200,000 to 300,000 distinct CDR3 sequences, 3.6% of them seen just once. The V and J ends lost 4 bases and 1 base respectively, with 7 bases between them. Germline lookup yields CDR1 SQVTM and CDR2 ANQGSEA. This CDR3 has 13 residues. This clonotype was observed at least ten times. Sequenced material: PBMCs, taken 15 days after the yellow fever booster vaccination. The J gene is TRBJ2-2, the V gene TRBV29-1; D is tentatively TRBD1 or TRBD2 (5 bases each). This TCR was sampled from a man in his late teens or twenties who received the YFV17D yellow fever vaccine. CDR3: CSVVGGNTGELFF. The CDR3 DNA is TGCAGCGTTGTTGGGGGGAACACCGGGGAGCTGTTTTTT.